These T cell receptor beta chains were read from a single sample in a study of OX40 agonist ivuxolimab in advanced cancers. The repertoire was sequenced with immunoSEQ multiplex PCR; TCRdb's copy has only in-frame clones and lacks some. The sample shows tens of thousands of clones, approximately 90% of them seen only once. The material was CD4+ or CD8+ T cells sorted from blood, obtained in a trial of the OX40 agonist ivuxolimab. These receptors came from an adult with an advanced solid tumor such as melanoma, head and neck, liver or kidney cancer. The CDR3 runs from the conserved cysteine through the conserved F or W. The D gene is left open where the match is weak. Not every row has a clone size; where given, it reads once, few, many or a size class.

abundance	d_gene	j_gene	v_gene	len	CDR3nt	CDR3aa
.	TRBD1	TRBJ2-1	TRBV10-3	15	TGTGCCATCAGTGAGTCGAGGGGGCCGTACAATGAGCAGTTCTTC	CAISESRGPYNEQFF
.	.	TRBJ2-7	TRBV7-9	14	TGTGCCAGCAGCCTTCCAGGGGCTATGGACGAGCAGTACTTC	CASSLPGAMDEQYF
once	.	TRBJ1-5	TRBV27	13	TGTGCCAGCAGTTATGGGGCCGATCAGCCCCAGCATTTT	CASSYGADQPQHF
.	TRBD2	TRBJ2-5	TRBV7-8	14	TGTGCCAGCGAGCTAGCGGTGTACCAAGAGACCCAGTACTTC	CASELAVYQETQYF
.	.	TRBJ2-7	TRBV5-6	13	TGTGCCAGCAGCTTGCTAGAAACCTACGAGCAGTACTTC	CASSLLETYEQYF
.	.	TRBJ2-1	TRBV4-2	14	TGTGCCAGCAGCCTTCGTGGGGGTACCAATGAGCAGTTCTTC	CASSLRGGTNEQFF
.	TRBD1	TRBJ2-7	TRBV5-6	16	TGTGCCAGCAGCCAAACGACAGGGGGATCCTCCTACGAGCAGTACTTC	CASSQTTGGSSYEQYF
.	.	TRBJ2-1	TRBV6-1	14	TGTGCCAGCAGTCCCCGGGACGGGGGAAATGAGCAGTTCTTC	CASSPRDGGNEQFF
.	.	TRBJ1-1	TRBV13	17	TGTGCCAGCAGCCCCCGGACCGGCGGGGGGAAGAACACTGAAGCTTTCTTT	CASSPRTGGGKNTEAFF
.	TRBD1	TRBJ1-2	TRBV5-6	15	TGTGCCAGCAGCCTAGGGACAGGGAGCCCTTATGGCTACACCTTC	CASSLGTGSPYGYTF
.	TRBD2	TRBJ2-7	TRBV7-9	19	TGTGCCAGCAGCTCGACGGGTACTAGCGAAGCGGGGCCGGACTACGAGCAGTACTTC	CASSSTGTSEAGPDYEQYF